The 10 T cell receptor beta chains given below trace back to one sample, sequenced in a study of blood T cell repertoires in COVID-19 (dated by TCRdb to 2020 to 2021). Library prep was done by the immunoSEQ multiplex PCR assay. TCRdb took over this immuneACCESS table, retaining in-frame rearrangements with V and J assigned. Such tables are incomplete; in checked studies, under half of the missing clones stem from an unresolved V gene, and the remainder is unexplained. The table for this sample lists around 230,000 clones; roughly 83% of them were counted only once. The ten largest clones capture over 8% of the sample. The sequenced material came from peripheral blood. The origin of the receptors is a woman over 75 with acute or convalescent COVID-19.

V is TRBV28 and J is TRBJ1-2, with D possibly matching TRBD1 (5 bases). CDR1 is MDHEN and CDR2 is SYDVKM in the germline V gene. The CDR3 totals 13 residues. Trimming pared 8 bases from V and 6 bases from J, leaving 16 bases between. In DNA, the CDR3 is TGTGCCAGCCTTATACGGGGGGGGGATGGCTACACCTTC. This translates into CASLIRGGDGYTF.

The gene calls are TRBV24-1 and TRBJ2-7; possible D gene TRBD2, 7 bases. V lost 4 bases to trimming and J lost 4 bases, with 16 bases between them. The CDR3 loop spans 15 amino acids. CDR1 and CDR2 (germline): KGHDR, SFDVKD. The CDR3, as DNA: TGTGCCACCAGTGAAATCGGGGGGCGCCTATACGAGCAGTACTTC. The encoded protein is CATSEIGGRLYEQYF.

The rearrangement links TRBV28 to TRBJ1-1; TRBD1 agrees at 10 bases. This CDR3 is 15 amino acids long. V shed 6 bases, J shed 5 bases, and the junction held 9 bases outside the gene matches. Per germline, CDR1 MDHEN and CDR2 SYDVKM. Here the CDR3 reads CASSHRGQGGTEAFF. DNA for the CDR3: TGTGCCAGCAGCCACCGTGGACAGGGGGGTACTGAAGCTTTCTTT.

This sequence joins TRBV7-2 and TRBJ2-3, with D tentatively TRBD2 (6 bases). CDR3 length: 17 amino acids. V was cut by 3 bases and J by 4 bases, with 20 bases left in between. In germline, CDR1 is SGHTA, CDR2 FQGNSA. The CDR3 DNA is TGTGCCAGCAGCTTTGGCGGGGCACTATCCGGGGCAGATACGCAGTATTTT. As protein: CASSFGGALSGADTQYF.

The chain joins TRBV5-1 to TRBJ2-6, with D maybe TRBD2 (6 bases). Germline-derived CDR1 and CDR2 are SGHRS and YFSETQ. The CDR3 sequence is 16 residues long. V lost 6 bases to trimming and J lost 1 base, with 14 bases between them. The CDR3 loop reads CASKPGLASGANVLTF. The CDR3 DNA reads as TGCGCCAGCAAACCGGGACTCGCTTCTGGGGCCAACGTCCTGACTTTC.

V usage is TRBV14 and J usage is TRBJ1-1; tentative D call: TRBD1 (6 bases). Germline V gene lookup returns CDR1 SGHDN and CDR2 FVKESK. There are 14 residues in the CDR3. V gave up 4 bases and J gave up 1 base, with 10 bases separating them. DNA for the CDR3: TGTGCCAGCAGCCTACAGGGTCGGAACACTGAAGCTTTCTTT. This encodes CASSLQGRNTEAFF.

The genes are TRBV2 and TRBJ2-1, with TRBD1 matching over 12 bases. The CDR3 is 14 residues long. The V gene's germline CDR1 is SNHLY and CDR2 FYNNEI. V lost 6 bases and J lost 6; bases outside the gene matches: 3. The CDR3 region has the DNA TGTGCCAGCAGGGGGACAGGGGGCGGCAATGAGCAGTTCTTC. This gives the protein CASRGTGGGNEQFF.

CDR3 loop: CAIKDTGNTIYF. CDR3 nucleotides: TGTGCCATCAAGGACACTGGAAACACCATATATTTT. The chain joins TRBV10-3 to TRBJ1-3; D is possibly TRBD1 (5 bases). V was clipped by 7 bases and J by 2 bases, with 6 bases between them. Germline CDR1 and CDR2: ENHRY and SYGVKD. The CDR3 sequence is 12 residues long.

The chain is built from TRBV18 and TRBJ2-1; 8 positions match TRBD1. The junction had 1 base not matched to a gene; V was cut back by 1 base and J by 2 bases. The CDR3 runs 15 residues. Germline V gene data show CDR1 as KGHSH and CDR2 as LQKENI. The CDR3: CASSPRTGTYNEQFF. The CDR3 nucleotides are TGTGCCAGCTCACCACGGACAGGGACCTACAATGAGCAGTTCTTC.

The table lists this clone with a count of one. V usage is TRBV18 and J usage is TRBJ2-1; possible D gene TRBD1, 6 bases. V lost 6 bases to trimming and J lost 12 bases, with 24 bases between them. CDR1 KGHSH and CDR2 LQKENI come from the germline V gene. This CDR3 contains 15 residues. CDR3: CASSPLRTAFEGQFF. DNA for the CDR3: TGTGCCAGCTCGCCTCTCAGGACAGCCTTTGAAGGGCAGTTCTTC.